What follows are 22 T cell receptor beta chains derived from one specimen sequenced in a study of molecular identifiers for immune sequencing clone quantification. Via MiXCR, TCRdb re-called the PCR reads, giving one row per CDR3 protein. The data show under 75,000 distinct CDR3 sequences, with under 20% seen just once and approximately 1.5% held by the top ten. The sequencing sample was made of naive CD8+ T cells from blood, with Jurkat cell RNA spiked in. Described subset: FACS-sorted CD8+CD4-CCR7+CD45RA+ naive T cells. Receptors were obtained from a human donor in good health. Some libraries in this study had Jurkat cell RNA spiked in.

This clonotype was detected ten times or more. The chain joins TRBV19 to TRBJ2-5; the D gene could be TRBD1 or TRBD2 (6 bases each). The germline gives CDR1 LNHDA, CDR2 SQIVND (reference sequence). The CDR3 is made up of 13 amino acids. V lost 5 bases, J lost 1 base, and 8 bases lay in between. The CDR3 here is CASSGGGQETQYF. CDR3 nucleotide sequence: TGTGCCAGTAGTGGAGGGGGCCAAGAGACCCAGTACTTC.

This chain links TRBV20-1 with TRBJ2-7; 7 bases match TRBD1. The germline CDR1 and CDR2 sequences are DFQATT and SNEGSKA (reference sequence). V trimming: 3 bases; J trimming: 4 bases; junction bases outside the gene matches: 3. The CDR3 is 12 amino acids. Here the CDR3 reads CSASDRDYEQYF. CDR3 bases: TGCAGTGCTAGCGACAGGGATTACGAGCAGTACTTC.

This clonotype was recorded at least ten times. The J gene is TRBJ2-7, the V gene TRBV7-9, with 8 bases matching TRBD1. V lost 5 bases and J lost 9; bases outside the gene matches: 18. Germline-derived CDR1 and CDR2 are SEHNR and FQNEAQ (reference sequence). The CDR3 loop spans 16 amino acids. The CDR3 nucleotides read TGTGCCAGCAGCCCTACAACAGGGGGTTGGCGGTGGTGGCAGTACTTC. Amino acids: CASSPTTGGWRWWQYF.

In this sample, this clonotype turned up many times. This chain links TRBV7-2 with TRBJ1-1, with D unresolved. Germline V gene sequence: CDR1 SGHTA, CDR2 FQGNSA. This CDR3 has 15 residues. The V end was cut by 1 base, the J end by 1 base, with 10 bases between. The CDR3 region is CASSLVRGSNTEAFF. CDR3 bases: TGTGCCAGCAGCTTAGTACGAGGGTCGAACACTGAAGCTTTCTTT.

This rearrangement joins TRBV24-1 to TRBJ2-1; TRBD2 matches 16 bases. In germline, CDR1 is KGHDR, CDR2 SFDVKD. The length of the CDR3 is 20 residues. V gave up 4 bases and J gave up 4 bases; unmatched junction bases: 12. The DNA of the CDR3 is TGTGCCACCAGTGACTCTGGGACTAGCGGGAGGGCCGGGAGATACAATGAGCAGTTCTTC. It encodes CATSDSGTSGRAGRYNEQFF.

The table lists this clonotype with a few counts. The DNA is omitted, as the CDR3 cannot be located on it reliably, and the CDR3 follows TCRdb's listing. The chain has TRBV6-5 and TRBJ2-3. CDR1 MNHEY and CDR2 SVGAGI come from the germline V gene. The CDR3 has 13 residues if both end residues are counted. The CDR3 protein is CASSTSSTDTQYF.

The gene calls are TRBV5-4 and TRBJ1-4; tentatively, D is TRBD1 (5 bases). Germline loops: CDR1 SGHNT, CDR2 YYREEE (reference sequence). The CDR3 length is 14 residues. V was clipped by 4 bases and J by 2 bases, with 9 bases between them. The CDR3 sequence: CASSLGGTNEKLFF. In DNA, the CDR3 is TGTGCCAGCAGCCTGGGGGGGACTAATGAAAAACTGTTTTTT. The whole variable domain, remainder taken from reference TRBV5-4 and TRBJ1-4, is ETGVTQSPTHLIKTRGQQVTLRCSSQSGHNTVSWYQQALGQGPQFIFQYYREEENGRGNFPPRFSGLQFPNYSSELNVNALELDDSALYLCASSLGGTNEKLFFGSGTQLSVL.

This clonotype was picked up many times. The rearrangement uses TRBV6-5 and TRBJ2-2; perhaps TRBD2 as D (5 bases). Germline V gives CDR1 MNHEY, CDR2 SVGAGI. The V end was cut by 0 bases, the J end by 6 bases, with 8 bases between. The CDR3 runs 14 residues. The CDR3 here is CASSYSGRAGELFF. CDR3 coding DNA: TGTGCCAGCAGTTACTCAGGGAGAGCCGGGGAGCTGTTTTTT.

Concerning this clonotype: A much larger clone differs by one base, so this may be a read error. The chain joins TRBV7-9 to TRBJ2-2; D uncertain. This CDR3 is built from 12 residues. In germline, CDR1 is SEHNR, CDR2 FQNEAQ (reference sequence). Trimming removed 8 bases at V and 6 bases at J, with 10 bases between. The CDR3 is CASGSRAGELFF. The CDR3 DNA reads TGTGCCAGCGGCTCACGGGCCGGGGAGCTGTTTTTT. Full variable domain (remainder filled in from reference TRBV7-9 and TRBJ2-2): DTGVSQNPRHKITKRGQNVTFRCDPISEHNRLYWYRQTLGQGPEFLTYFQNEAQLEKSRLLSDRFSAERPKGSFSTLEIQRTEQGDSAMYLCASGSRAGELFFGEGSRLTVL.

This clonotype was recorded many times. V usage is TRBV4-3 and J usage is TRBJ2-1; a possible D gene is TRBD2 (6 bases). The CDR3 has 18 residues. V gave up 4 bases and J gave up 0 bases, with 19 bases separating them. Germline V lookup: CDR1 LGHNA, CDR2 YSLEER. CDR3 in amino acids: CASSRNLPDYLSYNEQFF. The CDR3 DNA sequence: TGCGCCAGCAGCCGAAATCTCCCGGACTACCTCTCCTACAATGAGCAGTTCTTC.

This clonotype occurred many times. This chain joins TRBV11-1 and TRBJ2-1, with D perhaps TRBD2 (5 bases). V gave up 1 base and J gave up 6 bases, with 7 bases separating them. Germline assignment: CDR1 SGHAT and CDR2 FQDESV (reference sequence). The CDR3 is made up of 13 amino acids. For the CDR3, the DNA is TGTGCCAGCAGCTTAGTAGCGCGCAATGAGCAGTTCTTC. It specifies CASSLVARNEQFF.

For this clonotype: This may be a read error: a much more frequent sequence differs by one nucleotide. The chain links TRBV29-1 to TRBJ2-7; 10 nucleotides agree with TRBD1. The CDR3 runs 13 residues. CDR1 SQVTM and CDR2 ANQGSEA come from the germline V gene. V shed 4 bases and J 4 bases; nucleotides not matched to a gene: 4. Here the CDR3 DNA reads TGCAGCGTTGTTCGGGACAGGGGATACGAGCAGTACTTC. This sequence encodes CSVVRDRGYEQYF.

Points on this clonotype: The final CDR3 position lacks the conserved phenylalanine or tryptophan, pointing to a likely read error. V usage is TRBV28 and J usage is TRBJ1-5; D is uncertain. CDR3 length: 13 residues. CDR1 is MDHEN and CDR2 is SYDVKM in the germline V gene. V was pared by 3 bases and J by 5 bases, with 8 bases between. CDR3 bases: TGTGCCAGCAGTTTGATCCCCCATCAGCCCCAGCATTAT. Protein: CASSLIPHQPQHY.

This clonotype occurred a few times. The chain links TRBV19 to TRBJ2-7; D is unclear. V lost 3 bases to trimming and J lost 0 bases, with 6 bases between them. The CDR3 consists of 13 residues. Per the germline V gene, CDR1 is LNHDA and CDR2 is SQIVND (reference sequence). The CDR3 sequence is CASSIGFSYEQYF. The CDR3 DNA follows: TGTGCCAGTAGTATTGGCTTCTCCTACGAGCAGTACTTC.

This clonotype came up a few times. Sequence at one end of the junction differs from germline and may be a read error. This chain uses TRBV27 with TRBJ2-7; D might be TRBD2 (6 bases). There are 14 residues in the CDR3. Per the germline V gene, CDR1 is MNHEY and CDR2 is SMNVEV (reference sequence). In DNA form, the CDR3 reads TGCGCCAGCAGTTCATATCGGGAGTCCTACGAGCAGTACTTC. It specifies CASSSYRESYEQYF.

The table lists this clonotype with many counts. CDR3: CASSMGQASSYEQYF. As DNA, the CDR3 is TGCGCCAGCAGCATGGGACAGGCGAGCTCCTACGAGCAGTACTTC. The chain carries TRBV5-1 and TRBJ2-7; 8 nucleotides align to TRBD1. The CDR3 is 15 amino acids. In germline, CDR1 is SGHRS, CDR2 YFSETQ. The J segment lost 0 bases and the V segment lost 4 bases, leaving 6 bases of the junction unmatched.

This clonotype was recorded a few times. This chain joins TRBV11-2 and TRBJ1-3; a weak D match, TRBD1 (6 bases). This CDR3 region has 15 residues. The germline CDR1 and CDR2 sequences are SGHAT and FQNNGV. V lost 1 base, J lost 1 base, and 8 bases lay in between. Here the CDR3 DNA reads TGTGCCAGCAGCTTAGCAGACAGGTCTGGAAACACCATATATTTT. Translation gives CASSLADRSGNTIYF. The full variable domain, rest sourced from reference TRBV11-2 and TRBJ1-3, is EAGVAQSPRYKIIEKRQSVAFWCNPISGHATLYWYQQILGQGPKLLIQFQNNGVVDDSQLPKDRFSAERLKGVDSTLKIQPAKLEDSAVYLCASSLADRSGNTIYFGEGSWLTVV.

The sample holds many counts of this clonotype. This chain joins TRBV10-2 and TRBJ2-2, with D perhaps matching TRBD2 (5 bases). Germline V CDR1 and CDR2: WSHSY, SAAADI. V was pared by 6 bases and J by 6 bases, with 14 bases between. The CDR3 totals 14 residues. The CDR3 reads CASRVTGEPGELFF. The CDR3 nucleotides read TGCGCCAGCAGAGTGACTGGGGAGCCCGGGGAGCTGTTTTTT.

Regarding this clonotype: Since a much larger clone is just one base distant, this may be a read error. The V and J genes are TRBV7-2 and TRBJ2-7; the D gene is possibly TRBD1 (5 bases). Per germline, CDR1 SGHTA and CDR2 FQGNSA. The V end lost 3 bases, the J end lost 2 bases, and 17 bases lay between the germline ends. The CDR3 covers 16 residues. CDR3 amino acids: CASSLPSRTLAYEQYF. The CDR3 DNA reads as TGTGCCAGCAGCTTGCCCTCGAGGACACTCGCCTACGAGCAGTACTTC.

This clonotype was seen many times. CDR3 bases: TGTGCCAGCAGTTTAGCGCAGGGGGCACGGACTGAAGCTTTCTTT. It yields the protein CASSLAQGARTEAFF. The rearrangement joins TRBV12-3 or TRBV12-4 to TRBJ1-1; TRBD1 aligns across 8 bases. CDR3 length: 15 residues. Losses at the gene ends were 0 bases for V and 5 bases for J; bases not matched to a gene: 5.

This clonotype appeared many times. The chain uses TRBV6-1 and TRBJ1-5, with a tentative D call TRBD1 (6 bases). This CDR3 has 13 residues. V lost 10 bases to trimming and J lost 4 bases, with 14 bases between them. Germline-derived CDR1 and CDR2 are MNHNS and SASEGT. DNA of the CDR3: TGTGCCACTTCATACAGGGTAAATCAGCCCCAGCATTTT. Translation gives CATSYRVNQPQHF.

This clonotype was observed at least ten times. CDR3 in DNA: TGCGCCAGCAGCCAAGAAAGGACTAGACAAGAGACCCAGTACTTC. As protein: CASSQERTRQETQYF. The chain carries TRBV4-1 and TRBJ2-5, with 7 bases matching TRBD2. CDR1 MGHRA and CDR2 YSYEKL come from the germline V gene. V was pared by 0 bases and J by 2 bases, with 3 bases of the junction left unmatched. The CDR3 runs to 15 residues.